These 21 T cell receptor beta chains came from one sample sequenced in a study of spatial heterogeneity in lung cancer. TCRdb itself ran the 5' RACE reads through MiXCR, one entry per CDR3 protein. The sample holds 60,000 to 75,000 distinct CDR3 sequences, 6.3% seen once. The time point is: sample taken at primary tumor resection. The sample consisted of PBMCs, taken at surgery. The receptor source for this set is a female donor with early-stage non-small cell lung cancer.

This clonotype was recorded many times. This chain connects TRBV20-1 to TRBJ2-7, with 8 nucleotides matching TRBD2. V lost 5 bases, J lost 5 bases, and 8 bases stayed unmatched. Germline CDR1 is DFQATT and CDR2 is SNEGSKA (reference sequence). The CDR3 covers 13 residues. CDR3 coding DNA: TGCAGTGCTCCCGGGACTAGTAACGACGAGCAGTACGTC. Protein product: CSAPGTSNDEQYV.

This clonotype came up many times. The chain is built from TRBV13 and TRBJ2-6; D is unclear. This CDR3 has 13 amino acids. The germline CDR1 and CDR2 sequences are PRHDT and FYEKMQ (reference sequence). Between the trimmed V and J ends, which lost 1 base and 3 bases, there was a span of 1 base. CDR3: CASSLVGANVLTF. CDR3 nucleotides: TGTGCCAGCAGCTTAGTTGGGGCCAACGTCCTGACTTTC. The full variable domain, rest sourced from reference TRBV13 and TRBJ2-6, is AAGVIQSPRHLIKEKRETATLKCYPIPRHDTVYWYQQGPGQDPQFLISFYEKMQSDKGSIPDRFSAQQFSDYHSELNMSSLELGDSALYFCASSLVGANVLTFGAGSRLTVL.

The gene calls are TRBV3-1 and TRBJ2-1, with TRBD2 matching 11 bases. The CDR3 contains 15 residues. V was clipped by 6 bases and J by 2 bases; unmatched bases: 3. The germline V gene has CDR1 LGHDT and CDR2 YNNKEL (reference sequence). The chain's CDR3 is CASRFSGRAYNEQFF. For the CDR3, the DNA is TGTGCCAGCAGGTTTAGCGGGAGGGCCTACAATGAGCAGTTCTTC.

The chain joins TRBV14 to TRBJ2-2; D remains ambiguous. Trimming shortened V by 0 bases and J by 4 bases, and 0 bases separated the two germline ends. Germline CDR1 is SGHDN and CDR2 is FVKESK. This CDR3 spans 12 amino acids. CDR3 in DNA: TGTGCCAGCAGCCAAGACACCGGGGAGCTGTTTTTT. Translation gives CASSQDTGELFF.

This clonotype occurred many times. DNA of the CDR3: TGTGCCAACACCCAGGGGACTGAAGCTTTCTTT. Translated: CANTQGTEAFF. The chain is built from TRBV6-2 or TRBV6-3 and TRBJ1-1; tentatively, D is TRBD1 (6 bases). Germline-derived CDR1 and CDR2 are MNHEY and SVGEGT. The CDR3 runs 11 residues. The V and J ends lost 10 bases and 5 bases respectively, with 11 bases between them.

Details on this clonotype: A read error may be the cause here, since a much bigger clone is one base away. In DNA, the CDR3 is TGTGTCAGCAGACACGACCCGGGGGACCAAGAGACCCAGTACTTC. This codes for CVSRHDPGDQETQYF. The V gene is TRBV28, the J gene TRBJ2-5; D possibly corresponds to TRBD2 (6 bases). Germline loops: CDR1 MDHEN, CDR2 SYDVKM. The CDR3 covers 15 residues.

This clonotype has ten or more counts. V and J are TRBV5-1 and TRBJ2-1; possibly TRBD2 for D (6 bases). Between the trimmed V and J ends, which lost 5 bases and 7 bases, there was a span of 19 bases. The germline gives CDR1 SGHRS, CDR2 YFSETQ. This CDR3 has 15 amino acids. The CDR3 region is CASRFSGSWGNEQFF. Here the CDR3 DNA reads TGCGCCAGCAGATTTAGCGGCTCCTGGGGGAATGAGCAGTTCTTC.

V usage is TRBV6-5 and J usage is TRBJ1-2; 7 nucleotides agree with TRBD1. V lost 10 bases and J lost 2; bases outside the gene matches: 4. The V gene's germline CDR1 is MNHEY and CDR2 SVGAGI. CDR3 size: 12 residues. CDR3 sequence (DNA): TGTGCCACTGGGGACAGCAACTATGGCTACACCTTC. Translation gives CATGDSNYGYTF.

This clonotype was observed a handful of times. The CDR3 nucleotides are TGTGCCAGCAGCATTGTTGGGGACGAGGCTGGCACCGGGGAGCTGTTTTTT. Amino acid sequence: CASSIVGDEAGTGELFF. The gene calls are TRBV7-3 and TRBJ2-2, with D perhaps being TRBD1 or TRBD2 (5 bases each). Per the germline V gene, CDR1 is SGHTA and CDR2 is FQGTGA. Trimming stripped 5 bases from V and 4 bases from J, with 20 bases between. The CDR3 spans 17 residues. The full variable domain, completed using reference TRBV7-3 and TRBJ2-2, is GAGVSQTPSNKVTEKGKYVELRCDPISGHTALYWYRQSLGQGPEFLIYFQGTGAADDSGLPNDRFFAVRPEGSVSTLKIQRTERGDSAVYLCASSIVGDEAGTGELFFGEGSRLTVL.

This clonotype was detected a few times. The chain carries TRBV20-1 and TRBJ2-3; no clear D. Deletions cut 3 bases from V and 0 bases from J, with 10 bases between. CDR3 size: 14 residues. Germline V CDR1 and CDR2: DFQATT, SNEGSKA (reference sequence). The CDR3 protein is CSASRATSTDTQYF. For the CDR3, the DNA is TGCAGTGCTAGCCGCGCGACTAGCACAGATACGCAGTATTTT.

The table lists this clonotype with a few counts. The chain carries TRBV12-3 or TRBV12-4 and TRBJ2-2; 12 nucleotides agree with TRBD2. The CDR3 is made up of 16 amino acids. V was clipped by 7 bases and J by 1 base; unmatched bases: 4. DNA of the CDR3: TGTGCCAGCACCGGGACTAGCGGGCGGAACACCGGGGAGCTGTTTTTT. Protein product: CASTGTSGRNTGELFF.

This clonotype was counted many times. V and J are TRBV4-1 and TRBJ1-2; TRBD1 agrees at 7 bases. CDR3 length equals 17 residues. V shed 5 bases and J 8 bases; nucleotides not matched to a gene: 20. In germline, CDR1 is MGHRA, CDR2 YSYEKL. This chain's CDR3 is CASSKPNRQGRLVGYTF. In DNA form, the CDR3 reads TGCGCCAGCAGCAAGCCGAATAGACAGGGTCGTCTTGTCGGCTACACCTTC.

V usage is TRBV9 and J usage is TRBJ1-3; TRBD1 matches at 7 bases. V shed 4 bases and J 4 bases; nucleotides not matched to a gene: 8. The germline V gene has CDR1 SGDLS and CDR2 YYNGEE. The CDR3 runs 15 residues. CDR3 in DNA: TGTGCCAGCAGCCCCAGACAGGGCGGCGGAAACACCATATATTTT. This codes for CASSPRQGGGNTIYF.

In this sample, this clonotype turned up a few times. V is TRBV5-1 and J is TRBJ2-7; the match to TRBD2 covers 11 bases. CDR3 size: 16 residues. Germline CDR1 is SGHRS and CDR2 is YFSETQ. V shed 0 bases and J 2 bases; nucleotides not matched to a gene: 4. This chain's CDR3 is CASSLATSGRPYEQYF. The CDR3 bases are TGCGCCAGCAGCTTGGCCACTAGCGGGAGACCCTACGAGCAGTACTTC.

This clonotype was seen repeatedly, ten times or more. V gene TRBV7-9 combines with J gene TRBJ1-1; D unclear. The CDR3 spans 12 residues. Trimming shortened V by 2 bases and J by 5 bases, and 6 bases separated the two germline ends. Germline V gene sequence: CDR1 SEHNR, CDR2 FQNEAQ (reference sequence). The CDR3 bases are TGTGCCAGCAGCTTATCCCAGACTGAAGCTTTCTTT. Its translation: CASSLSQTEAFF.

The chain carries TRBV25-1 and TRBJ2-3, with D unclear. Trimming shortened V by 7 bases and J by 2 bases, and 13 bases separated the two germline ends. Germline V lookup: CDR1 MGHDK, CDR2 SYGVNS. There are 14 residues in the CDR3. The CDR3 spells CASNPATFTDTQYF. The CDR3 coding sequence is TGTGCCAGCAACCCTGCGACCTTCACAGATACGCAGTATTTT.

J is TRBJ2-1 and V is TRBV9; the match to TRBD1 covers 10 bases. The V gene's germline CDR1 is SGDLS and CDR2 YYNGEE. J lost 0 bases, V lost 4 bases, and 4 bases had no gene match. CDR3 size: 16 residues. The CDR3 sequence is CASSIRTGGSYNEQFF. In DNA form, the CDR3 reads TGTGCCAGCAGCATCCGGACAGGGGGCTCCTACAATGAGCAGTTCTTC. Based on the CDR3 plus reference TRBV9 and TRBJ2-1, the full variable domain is DSGVTQTPKHLITATGQRVTLRCSPRSGDLSVYWYQQSLDQGLQFLIQYYNGEERAKGNILERFSAQQFPDLHSELNLSSLELGDSALYFCASSIRTGGSYNEQFFGPGTRLTVL.

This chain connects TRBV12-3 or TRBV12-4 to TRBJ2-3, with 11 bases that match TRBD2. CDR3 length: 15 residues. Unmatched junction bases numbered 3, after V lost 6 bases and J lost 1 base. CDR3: CASRVAGGGTDTQYF. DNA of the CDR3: TGTGCCAGCAGGGTAGCGGGAGGGGGCACAGATACGCAGTATTTT.

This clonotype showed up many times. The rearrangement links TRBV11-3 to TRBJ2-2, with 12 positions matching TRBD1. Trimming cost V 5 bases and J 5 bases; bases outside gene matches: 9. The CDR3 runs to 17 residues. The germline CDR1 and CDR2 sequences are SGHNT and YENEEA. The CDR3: CASSLRDRGLRTGELFF. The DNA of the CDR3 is TGTGCCAGCAGCCTAAGGGACAGGGGGCTTAGAACCGGGGAGCTGTTTTTT.

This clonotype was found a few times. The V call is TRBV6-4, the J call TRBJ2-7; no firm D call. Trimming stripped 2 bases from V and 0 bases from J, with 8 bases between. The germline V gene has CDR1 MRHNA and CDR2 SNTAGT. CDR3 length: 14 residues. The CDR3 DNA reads TGTGCCAGCAGTGACCAGCCTAGCTCCTACGAGCAGTACTTC. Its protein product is CASSDQPSSYEQYF.

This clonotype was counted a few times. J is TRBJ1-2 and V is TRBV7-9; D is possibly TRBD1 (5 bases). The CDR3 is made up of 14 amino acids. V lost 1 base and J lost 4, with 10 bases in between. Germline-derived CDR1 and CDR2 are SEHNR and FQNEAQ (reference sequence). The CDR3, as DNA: TGTGCCAGCAGCTTAGGTTCAGGGACCTATGGCTACACCTTC. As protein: CASSLGSGTYGYTF.